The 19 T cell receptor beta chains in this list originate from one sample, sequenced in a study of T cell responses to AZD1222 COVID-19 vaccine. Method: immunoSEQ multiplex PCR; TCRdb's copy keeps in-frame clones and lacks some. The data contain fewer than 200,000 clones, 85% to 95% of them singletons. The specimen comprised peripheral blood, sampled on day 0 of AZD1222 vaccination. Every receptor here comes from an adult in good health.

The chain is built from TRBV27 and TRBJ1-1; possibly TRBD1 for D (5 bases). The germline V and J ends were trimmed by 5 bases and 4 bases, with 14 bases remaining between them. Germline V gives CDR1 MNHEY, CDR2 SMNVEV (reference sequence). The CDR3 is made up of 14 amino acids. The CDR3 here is CASSQYGGPTEAFF. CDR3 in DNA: TGTGCCAGCAGTCAGTATGGGGGACCCACTGAAGCTTTCTTT.

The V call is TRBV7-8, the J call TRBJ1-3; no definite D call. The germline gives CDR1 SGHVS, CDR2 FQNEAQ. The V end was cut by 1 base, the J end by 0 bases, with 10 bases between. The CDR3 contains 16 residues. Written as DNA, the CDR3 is TGTGCCAGCAGCTTAGAAGGCGGTAGCTCTGGAAACACCATATATTTT. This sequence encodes CASSLEGGSSGNTIYF.

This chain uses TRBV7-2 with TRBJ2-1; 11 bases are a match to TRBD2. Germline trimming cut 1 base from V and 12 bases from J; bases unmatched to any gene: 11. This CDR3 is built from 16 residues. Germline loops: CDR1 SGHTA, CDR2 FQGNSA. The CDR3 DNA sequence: TGTGCCAGCAGCTTAGGGCTAGCGGGAGGTTTGGTCATGCAGTTCTTC. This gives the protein CASSLGLAGGLVMQFF.

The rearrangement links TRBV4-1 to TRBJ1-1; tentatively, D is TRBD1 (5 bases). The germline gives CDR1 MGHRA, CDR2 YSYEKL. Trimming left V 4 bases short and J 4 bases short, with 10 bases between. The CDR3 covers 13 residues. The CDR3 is CASSPQGVTEAFF. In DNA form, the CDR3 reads TGCGCCAGCAGCCCACAAGGGGTCACTGAAGCTTTCTTT.

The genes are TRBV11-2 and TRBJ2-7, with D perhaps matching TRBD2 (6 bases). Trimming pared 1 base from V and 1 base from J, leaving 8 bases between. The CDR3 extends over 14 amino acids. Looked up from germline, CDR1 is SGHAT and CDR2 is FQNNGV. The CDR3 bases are TGTGCCAGCAGCTTAGGTGCGGGGTCCTACGAGCAGTACTTC. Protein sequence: CASSLGAGSYEQYF.

CDR3 nucleotide sequence: TGTGCCAGCAGTGAAGGGTCTCAGCTATACGAGCAGTACGTC. Protein sequence: CASSEGSQLYEQYV. The chain has TRBV6-1 and TRBJ2-7; D not resolved. Germline CDR1 reads MNHNS; CDR2 reads SASEGT. The V and J ends lost 1 base and 4 bases respectively, with 11 bases between them. This CDR3 comprises 14 residues.

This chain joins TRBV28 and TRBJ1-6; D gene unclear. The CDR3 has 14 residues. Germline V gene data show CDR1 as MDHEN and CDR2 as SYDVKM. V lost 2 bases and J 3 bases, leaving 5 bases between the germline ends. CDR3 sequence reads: CASSLDVYNSPLHF. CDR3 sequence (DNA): TGTGCCAGCAGTTTAGATGTCTATAATTCACCCCTCCACTTT.

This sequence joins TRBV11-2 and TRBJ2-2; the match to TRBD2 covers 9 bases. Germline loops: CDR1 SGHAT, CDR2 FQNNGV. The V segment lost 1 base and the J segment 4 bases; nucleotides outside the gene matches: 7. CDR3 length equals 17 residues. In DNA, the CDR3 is TGTGCCAGCAGCTTAGGCCGGCTAGCGGGAAGCACCGGGGAGCTGTTTTTT. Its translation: CASSLGRLAGSTGELFF.

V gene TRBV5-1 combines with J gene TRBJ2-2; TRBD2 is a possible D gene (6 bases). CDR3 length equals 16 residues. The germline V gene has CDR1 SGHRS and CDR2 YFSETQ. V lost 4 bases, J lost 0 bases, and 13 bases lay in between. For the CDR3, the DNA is TGCGCCAGCAGCGAGCTAGCGAACACGAACACCGGGGAGCTGTTTTTT. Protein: CASSELANTNTGELFF.

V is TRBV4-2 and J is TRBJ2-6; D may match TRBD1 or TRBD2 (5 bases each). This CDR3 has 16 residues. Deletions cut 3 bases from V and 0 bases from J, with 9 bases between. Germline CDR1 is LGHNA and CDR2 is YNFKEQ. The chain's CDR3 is CASSQGVNSGANVLTF. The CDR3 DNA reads TGTGCCAGCAGCCAGGGGGTTAACTCTGGGGCCAACGTCCTGACTTTC.

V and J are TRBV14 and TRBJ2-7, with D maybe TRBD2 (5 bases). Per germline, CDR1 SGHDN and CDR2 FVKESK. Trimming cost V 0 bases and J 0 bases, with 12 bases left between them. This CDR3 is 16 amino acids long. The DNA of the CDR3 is TGTGCCAGCAGCCAAGAACTCGGGATGTCCTCCTACGAGCAGTACTTC. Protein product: CASSQELGMSSYEQYF.

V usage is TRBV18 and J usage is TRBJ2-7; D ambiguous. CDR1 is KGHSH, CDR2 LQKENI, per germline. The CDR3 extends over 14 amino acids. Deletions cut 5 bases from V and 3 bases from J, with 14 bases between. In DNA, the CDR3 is TGTGCCAGCTCAACTCAGGTGAGTTACTACGAGCAGTACGTC. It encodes CASSTQVSYYEQYV.

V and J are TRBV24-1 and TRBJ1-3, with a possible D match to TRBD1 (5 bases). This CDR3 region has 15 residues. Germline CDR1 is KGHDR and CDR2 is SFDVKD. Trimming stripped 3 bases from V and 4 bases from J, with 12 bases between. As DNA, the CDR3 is TGTGCCACCAGTGATCCACAGGCAGGAGGAAACACCATATATTTT. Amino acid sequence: CATSDPQAGGNTIYF.

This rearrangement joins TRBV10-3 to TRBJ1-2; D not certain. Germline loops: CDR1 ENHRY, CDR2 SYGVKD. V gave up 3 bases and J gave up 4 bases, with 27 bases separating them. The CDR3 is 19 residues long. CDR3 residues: CAISDAGERPTHSLYGYTF. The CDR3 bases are TGTGCCATCAGTGATGCGGGCGAAAGGCCCACCCATTCCCTCTATGGCTACACCTTC.

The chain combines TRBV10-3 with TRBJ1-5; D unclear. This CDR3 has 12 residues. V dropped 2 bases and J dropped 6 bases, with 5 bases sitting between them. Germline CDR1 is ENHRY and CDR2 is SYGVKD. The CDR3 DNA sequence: TGTGCCATCAGTGAGGGGAGTCAGCCCCAGCATTTT. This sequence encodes CAISEGSQPQHF.

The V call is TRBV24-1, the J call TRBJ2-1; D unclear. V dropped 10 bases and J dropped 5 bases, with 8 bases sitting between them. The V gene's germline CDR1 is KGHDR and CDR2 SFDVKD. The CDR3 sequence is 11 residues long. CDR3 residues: CATAFDNEQFF. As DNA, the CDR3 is TGTGCCACGGCGTTCGACAATGAGCAGTTCTTC.

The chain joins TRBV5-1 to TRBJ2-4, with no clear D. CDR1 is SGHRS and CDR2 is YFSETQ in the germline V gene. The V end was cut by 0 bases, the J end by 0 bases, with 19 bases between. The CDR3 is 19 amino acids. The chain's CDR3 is CASSLGLRSDRLAKNIQYF. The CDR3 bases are TGCGCCAGCAGCTTGGGGCTTCGGTCGGATAGACTAGCCAAAAACATTCAGTACTTC. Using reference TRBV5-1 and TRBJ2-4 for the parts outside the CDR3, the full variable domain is KAGVTQTPRYLIKTRGQQVTLSCSPISGHRSVSWYQQTPGQGLQFLFEYFSETQRNKGNFPGRFSGRQFSNSRSEMNVSTLELGDSALYLCASSLGLRSDRLAKNIQYFGAGTRLSVL.

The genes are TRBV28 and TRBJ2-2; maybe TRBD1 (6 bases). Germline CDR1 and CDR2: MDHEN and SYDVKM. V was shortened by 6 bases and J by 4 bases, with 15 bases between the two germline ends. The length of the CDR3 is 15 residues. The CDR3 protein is CASRDAGVGTGELFF. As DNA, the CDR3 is TGTGCCAGCAGGGATGCAGGGGTAGGCACCGGGGAGCTGTTTTTT.

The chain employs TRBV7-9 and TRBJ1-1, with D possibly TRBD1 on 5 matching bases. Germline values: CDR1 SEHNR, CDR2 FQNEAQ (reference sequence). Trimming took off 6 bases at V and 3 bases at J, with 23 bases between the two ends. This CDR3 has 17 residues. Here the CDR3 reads CASRASYRKSRDTEAFF. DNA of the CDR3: TGTGCCAGCAGAGCGTCTTACAGGAAGAGTCGGGACACTGAAGCTTTCTTT. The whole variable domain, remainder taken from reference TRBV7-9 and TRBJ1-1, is DTGVSQNPRHKITKRGQNVTFRCDPISEHNRLYWYRQTLGQGPEFLTYFQNEAQLEKSRLLSDRFSAERPKGSFSTLEIQRTEQGDSAMYLCASRASYRKSRDTEAFFGQGTRLTVV.